The 9 T cell receptor beta chains below were found in one sample sequenced in a study of T cell repertoires in cytomegalovirus infection. TCRdb itself ran the reads through MiXCR, one entry per CDR3 protein. The sample lists about half a million distinct CDR3 sequences, roughly 46% occurring once. These TCRs' antigens remain unknown. Here the sequenced sample was cultured PBMCs, taken from culture after CMV antigen stimulation. The receptor set was obtained from a human donor in good health (CMV status not recorded). Some clones in this sample may be carry-over from other donors' samples.

This clonotype has only a few counts. The chain links TRBV5-3 to TRBJ2-3; no clear D gene. TRBV5-3 is an ORF; its function is uncertain. The CDR3 loop spans 13 amino acids. The V and J ends lost 8 bases and 4 bases respectively, with 14 bases between them. CDR3 sequence (DNA): TGTGCCAGCAGCCTCCCTACCTCAGATACGCAGTATTTT. Translated: CASSLPTSDTQYF.

This clonotype has more than one count but fewer than ten. The genes are TRBV7-2 and TRBJ2-7, with TRBD2 matching over 11 bases. The CDR3 loop spans 14 amino acids. V lost 5 bases, J lost 5 bases, and 5 bases stayed unmatched. The germline V gene has CDR1 SGHTA and CDR2 FQGNSA. This CDR3 reads CASSLTSGSDEQYF. In nucleotides, the CDR3 is TGTGCCAGCAGCCTAACTAGCGGGAGTGACGAGCAGTACTTC.

The chain couples TRBV9 to TRBJ2-7; TRBD2 aligns across 7 bases. Trimming at V came to 0 bases and at J to 3 bases, leaving 6 bases not matched to a gene. The CDR3 has 15 amino acids. Per germline, CDR1 SGDLS and CDR2 YYNGEE. The CDR3 nucleotides read TGTGCCAGCAGCGTAGGCCCGACTAGCAACTACGAGCAGTACTTC. Encoded protein: CASSVGPTSNYEQYF.

The J gene is TRBJ2-2, the V gene TRBV6-6; 9 bases line up with TRBD1. J gave up 3 bases and V 7 bases, and 12 bases lay outside the gene matches. CDR1 MNHNY and CDR2 SVGAGI come from the germline V gene (reference sequence). CDR3 length: 17 amino acids. DNA of the CDR3: TGTGCCAGCACTGAAATATGGGACAGGGACGACACCGGGGAGCTGTTTTTT. As protein: CASTEIWDRDDTGELFF.

This clonotype has just a few counts. The chain recombines TRBV7-9 with TRBJ2-1; D may be TRBD1 (6 bases). Looked up from germline, CDR1 is SEHNR and CDR2 is FQNEAQ (reference sequence). Trimming removed 7 bases at V and 7 bases at J, with 17 bases between. There are 14 residues in the CDR3. The CDR3 DNA is TGTGCCAGCACCCAGGGGCCAGCCCGAAATGAGCAGTTCTTC. Translated: CASTQGPARNEQFF.

The chain combines TRBV29-1 with TRBJ1-4, with 7 bases lining up with TRBD1. The CDR3 runs 13 residues. Germline V gene data show CDR1 as SQVTM and CDR2 as ANQGSEA. V shed 7 bases, J shed 7 bases, and the junction held 9 bases outside the gene matches. CDR3 amino acids: CSAQGGLGEKLFF. DNA of the CDR3: TGCAGCGCCCAGGGGGGGCTTGGTGAAAAACTGTTTTTT.

Turning to this clonotype: The conserved final phenylalanine or tryptophan is absent from the CDR3, which likely points to a read error. The chain joins TRBV12-3 or TRBV12-4 to TRBJ2-5; TRBD1 matches at 7 bases. Trimming at V came to 6 bases and at J to 2 bases, leaving 3 bases not matched to a gene. The CDR3 contains 13 residues. CDR3 sequence (DNA): TGTGCCAGCAGGAGGGACAGACAAGAGACCCAGTACTTA. This encodes CASRRDRQETQYL.

CDR3 sequence: CASIQTGLSGNTIYF. The CDR3 DNA follows: TGTGCCAGTATCCAGACGGGTCTCTCTGGAAACACCATATATTTT. The V and J genes are TRBV19 and TRBJ1-3; D is undetermined. V was trimmed by 7 bases and J by 0 bases, leaving 13 bases between them. The germline V gene encodes CDR1 LNHDA and CDR2 SQIVND (reference sequence). The CDR3 length is 15 residues.

CDR3 amino acids: CASSQGGVGQPQHF. The CDR3 region has the DNA TGCGCCAGCAGCCAAGGAGGAGTCGGGCAGCCCCAGCATTTT. The chain recombines TRBV4-1 with TRBJ1-5; D ambiguous. This CDR3 spans 14 amino acids. Germline-derived CDR1 and CDR2 are MGHRA and YSYEKL. The ends were cut back, 1 base at V and 7 bases at J, with 11 bases in the middle.